The next 30 T cell receptor beta chains were all read from a single sample in a study of T-cell reconstitution after alpha-beta-depleted transplantation in children. Unique molecular identifiers were used to barcode this TCRbeta library. TCRdb re-derived calls from the PCR reads in MiXCR, one entry per CDR3 protein. The sample yields a few hundred thousand distinct CDR3 sequences, roughly 16% seen once. The sample in question was PBMCs, mostly from graft donor cells, obtained 360 days after TCRalphabeta/CD19-depleted stem cell transplant. The receptors originated from a boy under three years old who had a stem cell transplant for Wiskott-Aldrich syndrome, so the T cells may come from the graft donor.

The chain links TRBV20-1 to TRBJ1-5, with D hard to call. Germline CDR1 and CDR2: DFQATT and SNEGSKA (reference sequence). The CDR3 consists of 13 residues. Trimming cost V 3 bases and J 3 bases, with 9 bases left between them. CDR3 sequence reads: CSARLDPNQPQHF. The CDR3 DNA reads as TGCAGTGCTAGGCTTGACCCCAATCAGCCCCAGCATTTT.

This clonotype was recorded a few times. The chain couples TRBV29-1 to TRBJ2-5; TRBD1 matches at 7 bases. This CDR3 has 15 residues. Germline-derived CDR1 and CDR2 are SQVTM and ANQGSEA. Unmatched junction bases numbered 10, after V lost 4 bases and J lost 2 bases. CDR3 amino acids: CSVGGAPGQQETQYF. The CDR3 nucleotides are TGCAGCGTTGGCGGCGCCCCGGGACAGCAAGAGACCCAGTACTTC.

This clonotype showed up many times. The gene calls are TRBV20-1 and TRBJ2-7; no clear D. Germline assignment: CDR1 DFQATT and CDR2 SNEGSKA (reference sequence). The CDR3 is 10 amino acids. Deletions cut 5 bases from V and 3 bases from J, with 5 bases between. CDR3 nucleotide sequence: TGCAGTGCTTCCAACTACGAGCAGTACTTC. Translating it yields CSASNYEQYF.

To note about this clonotype: The junction and the germline gene differ at one end; a read error may be behind it. The genes are TRBV10-3 and TRBJ2-5; 7 nucleotides agree with TRBD1. The CDR3 extends over 19 amino acids. The germline V gene encodes CDR1 ENHRY and CDR2 SYGVKD. This CDR3 is CAFSRDRDSGWMYQETQYF. The CDR3 coding sequence is TGTGCCTTCAGTCGAGATCGGGACAGTGGGTGGATGTACCAAGAGACCCAGTACTTC.

This clonotype was detected only a few times. This chain connects TRBV12-3 or TRBV12-4 to TRBJ2-2; either TRBD1 or TRBD2 may supply D (5 bases each). The CDR3 extends over 17 amino acids. V lost 8 bases and J 0 bases, leaving 19 bases between the germline ends. The DNA of the CDR3 is TGTGCCAGCGCGTATTACCGGGACGCTGCGAACACCGGGGAGCTGTTTTTT. Its translation: CASAYYRDAANTGELFF.

The rearrangement uses TRBV10-3 and TRBJ1-1, with unresolved D. V lost 5 bases and J lost 0, with 4 bases in between. The CDR3 has 12 residues. Germline values: CDR1 ENHRY, CDR2 SYGVKD. CDR3 sequence (DNA): TGTGCCATCAGTTCATTGAACACTGAAGCTTTCTTT. Translating gives CAISSLNTEAFF.

This clonotype showed up just a few times. The chain joins TRBV6-2 or TRBV6-3 to TRBJ1-2; D might be TRBD1 (6 bases). Between the trimmed V and J ends, which lost 0 bases and 4 bases, there was a span of 6 bases. The CDR3 consists of 13 residues. The germline V gene encodes CDR1 MNHEY and CDR2 SVGEGT. Here the CDR3 DNA reads TGTGCCAGCAGTTACTCGGACAGCTATGGCTACACCTTC. Its translation is CASSYSDSYGYTF.

This clonotype was detected a few times. Written as DNA, the CDR3 is TGTGCCAGCAGCCTCGGGACGGAGCTTAATCAGCCCCAGCATTTT. Translating it yields CASSLGTELNQPQHF. The chain combines TRBV12-3 or TRBV12-4 with TRBJ1-5; tentatively, D is TRBD1 (5 bases). Trimming left V 6 bases short and J 4 bases short, with 16 bases between. The CDR3 spans 15 residues.

A few counts support this clonotype. This chain connects TRBV4-1 to TRBJ2-7; 9 bases are shared with TRBD2. In germline, CDR1 is MGHRA, CDR2 YSYEKL. V lost 0 bases to trimming and J lost 4 bases; unmatched junction nucleotides: 4. The CDR3 sequence is 15 residues long. The CDR3 spells CASSQDPSGGYEQYF. The CDR3 region has the DNA TGCGCCAGCAGCCAAGATCCGAGCGGGGGGTACGAGCAGTACTTC.

The chain combines TRBV4-3 with TRBJ2-5; unclear D gene. V was clipped by 0 bases and J by 1 base, with 6 bases between them. Germline CDR1 and CDR2: LGHNA and YSLEER. There are 14 residues in the CDR3. CDR3 region: CASSQEGSQETQYF. CDR3 in DNA: TGCGCCAGCAGCCAAGAGGGCAGCCAAGAGACCCAGTACTTC.

This clonotype was recorded a few times. This chain links TRBV28 with TRBJ2-1; either TRBD1 or TRBD2 may supply D (5 bases each). Deletions cut 4 bases from V and 0 bases from J, with 16 bases between. From germline, CDR1 is MDHEN and CDR2 SYDVKM. The CDR3 is made up of 17 amino acids. CDR3 loop: CASSSLPGTSSYNEQFF. The CDR3 DNA sequence: TGTGCCAGCAGTTCCCTCCCCGGGACCAGCTCCTACAATGAGCAGTTCTTC.

This sequence joins TRBV7-9 and TRBJ2-1; no clear D. Germline assignment: CDR1 SEHNR and CDR2 FQNEAQ (reference sequence). There are 16 residues in the CDR3. With 3 bases removed from V and 0 bases from J, the gap between germline ends came to 12 bases. This CDR3 reads CASSFSWRLSYNEQFF. CDR3 DNA sequence: TGTGCCAGCAGCTTTTCGTGGCGGCTCTCCTACAATGAGCAGTTCTTC.

This clonotype has a handful of counts. The V gene is TRBV5-5, the J gene TRBJ1-6; a possible D gene is TRBD1 (5 bases). The V gene lost 1 base and the J gene lost 10 bases, with 15 bases spanning the gap. This CDR3 contains 15 residues. The V gene's germline CDR1 is SGHKS and CDR2 YYEKEE (reference sequence). In nucleotides, the CDR3 is TGTGCCAGCAGCTTGTTCGACGGGGCCAGATCACCCCTCCACTTT. Its translation is CASSLFDGARSPLHF.

Only a few counts were recorded for this clonotype. The V gene is TRBV5-1, the J gene TRBJ2-2, with 7 bases identical to TRBD1. CDR1 and CDR2 from the germline V gene are SGHRS and YFSETQ. With 4 bases clipped from V and 9 bases from J, the junction kept 9 bases outside the gene matches. The CDR3 loop spans 14 amino acids. This CDR3 is CASSPARGLRELFF. In DNA, the CDR3 is TGCGCCAGCAGCCCGGCGAGGGGGCTAAGGGAGCTGTTTTTT.

This clonotype was seen only once. V usage is TRBV19 and J usage is TRBJ2-1; 8 bases are shared with TRBD1. Germline V CDR1 and CDR2: LNHDA, SQIVND (reference sequence). Trimming removed 6 bases from V and 3 bases from J; junction bases left unmatched: 4. This CDR3 spans 14 amino acids. The chain's CDR3 is CASSQTGVYNEQFF. The CDR3, as DNA: TGTGCCAGTAGCCAGACAGGGGTCTACAATGAGCAGTTCTTC.

The genes are TRBV29-1 and TRBJ2-3, with D hard to call. Germline CDR1 SQVTM, CDR2 ANQGSEA. V dropped 3 bases and J dropped 0 bases, with 7 bases sitting between them. The CDR3 has 13 amino acids. The CDR3 is CSVDSGSTDTQYF. Here the CDR3 DNA reads TGCAGCGTTGATTCGGGTAGCACAGATACGCAGTATTTT.

This clonotype was observed a few times. This sequence joins TRBV2 and TRBJ2-7; 10 bases are shared with TRBD1. The CDR3 length is 14 residues. Germline values: CDR1 SNHLY, CDR2 FYNNEI. V was pared by 6 bases and J by 3 bases, with 5 bases of the junction left unmatched. In nucleotides, the CDR3 is TGTGCCAGCAGGACCGGGACAGGGGTCTACGAGCAGTACTTC. It translates to CASRTGTGVYEQYF. Full variable domain (missing parts from reference TRBV2 and TRBJ2-7): EPEVTQTPSHQVTQMGQEVILRCVPISNHLYFYWYRQILGQKVEFLVSFYNNEISEKSEIFDDQFSVERPDGSNFTLKIRSTKLEDSAMYFCASRTGTGVYEQYFGPGTRLTVT.

The chain recombines TRBV28 with TRBJ2-1, with unresolved D. The CDR3 spans 12 residues. The V gene lost 8 bases and the J gene lost 6 bases, with 11 bases spanning the gap. Germline CDR1 reads MDHEN; CDR2 reads SYDVKM. The CDR3 is CASGLDGNEQFF. CDR3 coding DNA: TGTGCCAGCGGGCTGGACGGCAATGAGCAGTTCTTC.

CDR3 sequence: CSARDVNEQFF. CDR3 in DNA: TGCAGTGCTAGGGACGTCAATGAGCAGTTCTTC. V usage is TRBV20-1 and J usage is TRBJ2-1; D call uncertain. This CDR3 has 11 amino acids. The germline V gene has CDR1 DFQATT and CDR2 SNEGSKA (reference sequence). The V end lost 3 bases, the J end lost 6 bases, and 6 bases lay between the germline ends.

Only a few counts were recorded for this clonotype. The chain employs TRBV4-1 and TRBJ2-3; 9 nucleotides match TRBD2. V lost 1 base and J lost 0; bases outside the gene matches: 8. This CDR3 contains 18 residues. Germline CDR1 MGHRA, CDR2 YSYEKL. CDR3 residues: CASSQGILAGRSTDTQYF. For the CDR3, the DNA is TGCGCCAGCAGCCAAGGGATCCTAGCGGGGAGAAGCACAGATACGCAGTATTTT.

This chain links TRBV2 with TRBJ1-4; weak D call: TRBD1 (5 bases). The CDR3 has 14 residues. The V end lost 6 bases, the J end lost 1 base, and 9 bases lay between the germline ends. CDR1 SNHLY and CDR2 FYNNEI come from the germline V gene. The CDR3 region has the DNA TGTGCCAGCAGGATCGACAGAACTAATGAAAAACTGTTTTTT. This sequence encodes CASRIDRTNEKLFF.

V and J are TRBV9 and TRBJ1-4; TRBD1 aligns across 11 bases. The CDR3 is 16 residues long. J gave up 5 bases and V 3 bases, and 6 bases lay outside the gene matches. CDR1 and CDR2 (germline): SGDLS, YYNGEE. The CDR3 sequence: CASSAGQGAFNEKLFF. The CDR3 DNA sequence: TGTGCCAGCAGCGCAGGACAGGGGGCATTCAATGAAAAACTGTTTTTT.

This clonotype was detected only a few times. The V and J genes are TRBV5-1 and TRBJ2-1; no clear D. This CDR3 comprises 15 residues. V lost 2 bases, J lost 5 bases, and 14 bases lay in between. Germline V lookup: CDR1 SGHRS, CDR2 YFSETQ. In DNA, the CDR3 is TGCGCCAGCAGCTTATTCCCTAACCCCCACAATGAGCAGTTCTTC. Translating it yields CASSLFPNPHNEQFF.

The chain has TRBV20-1 and TRBJ2-1; either TRBD1 or TRBD2 may supply D (5 bases each). Germline CDR1 reads DFQATT; CDR2 reads SNEGSKA (reference sequence). This CDR3 contains 17 residues. Deletions cut 3 bases from V and 5 bases from J, with 23 bases between. CDR3 loop: CSASWGSTIGGHNEQFF. The CDR3 nucleotides read TGCAGTGCTAGCTGGGGGAGCACAATAGGTGGGCACAATGAGCAGTTCTTC.

The rearrangement links TRBV5-1 to TRBJ2-3; TRBD2 might be the D (6 bases). In germline, CDR1 is SGHRS, CDR2 YFSETQ. The CDR3 runs to 15 residues. The V and J ends lost 2 bases and 0 bases respectively, with 10 bases between them. The CDR3 is CASSFRGISTDTQYF. For the CDR3, the DNA is TGCGCCAGCAGCTTCCGGGGGATTAGCACAGATACGCAGTATTTT.

This clonotype was recorded many times. The chain carries TRBV9 and TRBJ2-1; perhaps D is TRBD1 or TRBD2 (5 bases each). Germline CDR1 and CDR2: SGDLS and YYNGEE. CDR3 length equals 14 residues. V was cut by 0 bases and J by 9 bases, with 13 bases left in between. The CDR3 loop is CASSVVGARGEQFF. Here the CDR3 DNA reads TGTGCCAGCAGCGTAGTCGGGGCTCGAGGTGAGCAGTTCTTC.

This clonotype was recorded a few times. The chain joins TRBV7-9 to TRBJ2-3; tentative D call: TRBD2 (6 bases). Trimming cost V 2 bases and J 0 bases, with 12 bases left between them. The V gene's germline CDR1 is SEHNR and CDR2 FQNEAQ (reference sequence). CDR3 length: 16 residues. This CDR3 is CASSLNLAPSTDTQYF. The CDR3 nucleotides read TGTGCCAGCAGCTTAAACCTAGCGCCAAGCACAGATACGCAGTATTTT. Drawing the rest from reference TRBV7-9 and TRBJ2-3, the complete variable domain is DTGVSQNPRHKITKRGQNVTFRCDPISEHNRLYWYRQTLGQGPEFLTYFQNEAQLEKSRLLSDRFSAERPKGSFSTLEIQRTEQGDSAMYLCASSLNLAPSTDTQYFGPGTRLTVL.

The chain is built from TRBV7-9 and TRBJ2-1, with D unresolved. The CDR3 totals 13 residues. Trimming left V 3 bases short and J 4 bases short, with 7 bases between. CDR1 SEHNR and CDR2 FQNEAQ come from the germline V gene (reference sequence). CDR3 protein: CASSFETYNEQFF. The CDR3 coding sequence is TGTGCCAGCAGCTTTGAAACATACAATGAGCAGTTCTTC.

This clonotype was observed a few times. The chain uses TRBV5-1 and TRBJ1-1, with D unclear. CDR3 length equals 17 residues. Germline loops: CDR1 SGHRS, CDR2 YFSETQ. Trimming stripped 0 bases from V and 1 base from J, with 16 bases between. CDR3 amino acids: CASSLDAALGPNTEAFF. In DNA form, the CDR3 reads TGCGCCAGCAGCTTGGATGCGGCACTGGGCCCGAACACTGAAGCTTTCTTT.

The chain employs TRBV24-1 and TRBJ2-3; a possible D gene is TRBD1 (5 bases). This CDR3 has 15 amino acids. CDR1 and CDR2 from the germline V gene are KGHDR and SFDVKD. Trimming shortened V by 0 bases and J by 2 bases, and 8 bases separated the two germline ends. CDR3 residues: CATSDLRGNTDTQYF. CDR3 DNA: TGTGCCACCAGTGATTTGAGGGGCAACACAGATACGCAGTATTTT.